This T cell receptor (beta chain) comes out of a study of CD8 T cells in Susac syndrome. When the RNA was reverse transcribed, random hexamers were used with an input of roughly 0.45 to 1 ug. TCRdb independently ran MiXCR on the immunoSEQ multiplex PCR reads; one entry per CDR3 protein. The sample shows about 130,000 distinct CDR3 sequences, over 90% of them seen only once. There are 16 residues in the CDR3. Trimming removed 1 base at V and 7 bases at J, with 17 bases between. Germline CDR1 LNHNV, CDR2 YYDKDF (reference sequence). While CD8+ and CD4+ T cells were isolated negatively, TEMRA cells were enriched by FACS.

Sequencing was carried out using CD4+ T cells from PBMCs. The J gene is TRBJ2-1, the V gene TRBV15, with D possibly matching TRBD2 (6 bases). The clonotype was recovered from a human donor in good health. The CDR3 spells CATSRAAGGLRNEQFF. The DNA of the CDR3 is TGTGCCACCAGCAGAGCCGCCGGGGGTCTCCGTAATGAGCAGTTCTTC. The full variable domain, its missing parts supplied by reference TRBV15 and TRBJ2-1, is DAMVIQNPRYQVTQFGKPVTLSCSQTLNHNVMYWYQQKSSQAPKLLFHYYDKDFNNEADTPDNFQSRRPNTSFCFLDIRSPGLGDTAMYLCATSRAAGGLRNEQFFGPGTRLTVL.